A selection of T cell receptor beta chains follows, all from one sample in a study of PD-1 blockade in classical Hodgkin lymphoma. Measured with immunoSEQ multiplex PCR; TCRdb has only the in-frame clones, and not every one. The table has roughly 24,000 clones, approximately 81% seen once; the top ten hold under 9%. The sample in question was peripheral blood mononuclear cells (PBMCs), obtained before the second cycle of nivolumab. Receptor source: a human donor with classical Hodgkin lymphoma. CDR3s include the opening cysteine and the closing phenylalanine or tryptophan.

15	TRBJ1-6	TRBV7-3	CASSFGRWGNSPLHF
15	TRBJ1-5	TRBV6-5	CASSSRGWGNQPQHF
16	TRBJ2-3	TRBV9	CASSGLAGANTDTQYF
13	TRBJ2-5	TRBV6-5	CASRHGGWETQYF
15	TRBJ1-1	TRBV2	CASRTGVAYYTEAFF
17	TRBJ2-1	TRBV7-9	CASSSSGSGGSYNEQFF
13	TRBJ1-6	TRBV6-1	CASRLAQNSPLHF
13	TRBJ1-2	TRBV27	CASRRTGNYGYTF
12	TRBJ2-5	TRBV2	CASRPGQETQYF
17	TRBJ1-2	TRBV7-9	CASSLEAGDRANYGYTF
15	TRBJ1-6	TRBV19	CASSMGQGVGSPLHF
13	TRBJ1-1	TRBV11-2	CASSMDTNTEAFF
18	TRBJ2-2	TRBV19	CASKGFTRLAANTGELFF
15	TRBJ1-1	TRBV11-2	CASSSGQGDDAEAFF
15	TRBJ2-1	TRBV28	CASTTGQGLRNEQFF
15	TRBJ2-3	TRBV7-9	CASSFPAGGQDTQYF
14	TRBJ1-4	TRBV6-5	CASSYSWKNEKLFF
15	TRBJ2-5	TRBV7-8	CASSPVGGDRETQYF
17	TRBJ2-7	TRBV5-1	CASSLAPGQGLGYEQYF
15	TRBJ1-5	TRBV10-3	CAISKGDLGNQPQHF
15	TRBJ1-4	TRBV5-5	CASSLGDLTNEKLFF
12	TRBJ2-5	TRBV6-6	CASSYRGYEQYF
14	TRBJ1-2	TRBV5-6	CASSLAGVGYGYTF
18	TRBJ1-3	TRBV5-1	CASSLESWVGYGGNTIYF
14	TRBJ1-6	TRBV2	CASSERQGQSPLHF
13	TRBJ1-5	TRBV7-2	CASSPQRQQPQHF
14	TRBJ2-2	TRBV6-4	CASSDSNRAGELFF
15	TRBJ2-3	TRBV11-1	CASSFGGLSADTQYF
15	TRBJ2-6	TRBV6-7	CASRYLQSRANVLTF
14	TRBJ1-3	TRBV19	CASSPKVSGNTIYF
14	TRBJ2-7	TRBV7-4	CASSDPGQGYEQYF
13	TRBJ1-5	TRBV4-3	CASSQDPRQPQHF
16	TRBJ2-1	TRBV7-3	CASSQQTGGPWNEQFF
12	TRBJ1-5	TRBV15	CATSRDVGPQHF
11	TRBJ2-2	TRBV7-9	CASLDTGELFF
14	TRBJ1-6	TRBV19	CASSTGTDNSPLHF
15	TRBJ2-7	TRBV28	CASSLTSGGAYEQYF
12	TRBJ2-7	TRBV18	CASSPEGYEQYF
14	TRBJ2-5	TRBV4-1	CASSQHGVEETQYF
16	TRBJ1-6	TRBV25-1	CASSPHGRGYNSPLHF
14	TRBJ2-3	TRBV6-5	CASTRGGIADTQYF
12	TRBJ1-5	TRBV28	CASSAGGQPQHF
14	TRBJ1-5	TRBV10-3	CASRGDLGNQPQHF
17	TRBJ2-1	TRBV6-4	CASSEGTSGAPNNEQFF
14	TRBJ2-7	TRBV4-3	CASSQGSASYEQYF
13	TRBJ2-5	TRBV7-2	CASSITSGETQYF
16	TRBJ1-5	TRBV19	CASSIRGTYSNQPQHF
13	TRBJ2-1	TRBV25-1	CASSELRLNEQFF
16	TRBJ2-1	TRBV7-2	CASSSGPAGGNNEQFF
15	TRBJ1-2	TRBV10-3	CAISESTQSDYGYTF
14	TRBJ1-3	TRBV6-5	CASSDRISGNTIYF
15	TRBJ1-1	TRBV6-1	CASSDHGGDVSEAFF
14	TRBJ1-2	TRBV2	CASIPTAKPYGYTF
16	TRBJ2-3	TRBV2	CASSVPSGGAYSTQYF